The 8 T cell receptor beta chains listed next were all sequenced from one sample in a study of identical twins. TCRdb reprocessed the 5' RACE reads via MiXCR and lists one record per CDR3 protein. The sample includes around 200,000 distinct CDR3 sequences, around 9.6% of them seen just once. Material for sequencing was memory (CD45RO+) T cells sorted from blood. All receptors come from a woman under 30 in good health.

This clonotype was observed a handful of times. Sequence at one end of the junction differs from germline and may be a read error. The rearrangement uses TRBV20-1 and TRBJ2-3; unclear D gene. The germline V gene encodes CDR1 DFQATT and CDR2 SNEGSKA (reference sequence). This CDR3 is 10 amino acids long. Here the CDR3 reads CSATTDTKYF. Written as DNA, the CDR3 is TGCAGTGCCACCACAGATACGAAGTATTTT.

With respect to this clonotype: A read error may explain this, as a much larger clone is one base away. This CDR3 is CASSQDLGGVPDTQYF. CDR3 DNA: TGCGCCAGCAGCCAAGATCTAGGGGGAGTCCCAGATACGCAGTATTTT. The chain employs TRBV4-3 and TRBJ2-3; a possible D gene is TRBD1 (6 bases). CDR1 and CDR2 (germline): LGHNA, YSLEER. The V end lost 0 bases, the J end lost 4 bases, and 14 bases lay between the germline ends. CDR3 length equals 16 residues.

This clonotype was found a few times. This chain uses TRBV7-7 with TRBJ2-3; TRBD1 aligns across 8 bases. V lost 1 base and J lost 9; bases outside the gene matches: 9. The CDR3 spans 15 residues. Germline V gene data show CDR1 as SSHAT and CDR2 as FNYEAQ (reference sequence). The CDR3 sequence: CASSLGTQGGATQYF. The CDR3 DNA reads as TGTGCCAGCAGCTTAGGCACACAGGGGGGAGCGACGCAGTATTTT.

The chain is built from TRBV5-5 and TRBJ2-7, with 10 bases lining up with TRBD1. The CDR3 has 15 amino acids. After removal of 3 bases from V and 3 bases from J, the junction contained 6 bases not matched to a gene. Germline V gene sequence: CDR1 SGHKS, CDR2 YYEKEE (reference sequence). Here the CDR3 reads CASSYAGTGDYEQYF. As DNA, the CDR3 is TGTGCCAGCAGCTATGCCGGGACAGGGGACTACGAGCAGTACTTC.

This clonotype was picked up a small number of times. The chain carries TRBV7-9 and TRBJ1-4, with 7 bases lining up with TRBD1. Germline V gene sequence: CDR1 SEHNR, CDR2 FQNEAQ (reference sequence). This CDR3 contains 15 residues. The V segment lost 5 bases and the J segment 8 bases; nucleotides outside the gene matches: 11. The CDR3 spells CASSLGGGRNEKLFF. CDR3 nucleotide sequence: TGTGCCAGCAGCCTAGGGGGCGGTCGGAACGAAAAACTGTTTTTT.

The CDR3 spells CASSLEGTSGETQYF. DNA for the CDR3: TGTGCCAGCAGCTTAGAGGGGACTAGTGGGGAGACCCAGTACTTC. This chain connects TRBV7-2 to TRBJ2-5; 8 nucleotides align to TRBD2. Germline loops: CDR1 SGHTA, CDR2 FQGNSA. Trimming removed 1 base from V and 5 bases from J; junction bases left unmatched: 6. The CDR3 is made up of 15 amino acids.

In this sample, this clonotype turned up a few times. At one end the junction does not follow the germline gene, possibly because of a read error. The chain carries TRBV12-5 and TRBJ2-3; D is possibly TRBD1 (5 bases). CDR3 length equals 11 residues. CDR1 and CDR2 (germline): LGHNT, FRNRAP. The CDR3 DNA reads TGTGCTAGTGGTTTGGTTCCTCGGACATCCTTT. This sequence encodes CASGLVPRTSF.

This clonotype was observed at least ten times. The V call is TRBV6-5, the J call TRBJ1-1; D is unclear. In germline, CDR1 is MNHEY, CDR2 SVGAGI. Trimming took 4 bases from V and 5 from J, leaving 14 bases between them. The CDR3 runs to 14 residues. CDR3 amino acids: CASSLYGGGTEAFF. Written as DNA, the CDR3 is TGTGCCAGCAGTTTATACGGTGGAGGTACTGAAGCTTTCTTT.